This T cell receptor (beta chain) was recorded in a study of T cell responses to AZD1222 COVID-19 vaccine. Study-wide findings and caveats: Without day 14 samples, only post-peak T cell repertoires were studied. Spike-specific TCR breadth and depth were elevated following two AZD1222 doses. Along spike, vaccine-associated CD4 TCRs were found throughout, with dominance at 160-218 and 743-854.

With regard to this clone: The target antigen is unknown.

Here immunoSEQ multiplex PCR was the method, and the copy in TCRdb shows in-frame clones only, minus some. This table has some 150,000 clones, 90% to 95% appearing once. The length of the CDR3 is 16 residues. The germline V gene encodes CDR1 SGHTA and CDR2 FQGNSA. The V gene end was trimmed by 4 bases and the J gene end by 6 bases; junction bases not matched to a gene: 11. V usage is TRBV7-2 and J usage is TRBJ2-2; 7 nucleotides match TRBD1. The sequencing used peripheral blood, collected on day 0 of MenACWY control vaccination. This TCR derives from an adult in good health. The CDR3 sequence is CASSSLQGVVAGELFF. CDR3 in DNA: TGTGCCAGCAGCTCGCTGCAGGGGGTAGTTGCCGGGGAGCTGTTTTTT. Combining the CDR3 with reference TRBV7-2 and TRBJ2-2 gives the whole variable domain GAGVSQSPSNKVTEKGKDVELRCDPISGHTALYWYRQSLGQGLEFLIYFQGNSAPDKSGLPSDRFSAERTGGSVSTLTIQRTQQEDSAVYLCASSSLQGVVAGELFFGEGSRLTVL.